This entry lists 17 T cell receptor beta chains sequenced from one sample in a study of regulatory T cells in long-lasting Graves disease. As to time point: persistent/refractory GD, antithyroid drugs over 5 years with positive TRAb. The authors made the TCR library using RNA they extracted from PBMCs. For TCR beta, libraries came from iRepertoire HTBI primers and Arm-PCR of CDR3 regions. From the multiplex PCR reads, TCRdb called clonotypes with MiXCR, one entry per CDR3 protein. This table holds approximately 690,000 distinct CDR3 sequences, roughly 30% found once. The sample here was peripheral blood mononuclear cells (PBMCs), taken when the disease was refractory, from a patient treated with antithyroid drugs. All receptors come from a female donor with Graves disease.

This chain links TRBV3-1 with TRBJ2-7; possible D gene TRBD1, 6 bases. Trimming stripped 5 bases from V and 3 bases from J, with 14 bases between. The V gene's germline CDR1 is LGHDT and CDR2 YNNKEL (reference sequence). This CDR3 is built from 14 residues. The CDR3 reads CASSWGRLSYEQYF. The CDR3 coding sequence is TGTGCCAGCAGCTGGGGGCGGCTCAGCTACGAGCAGTACTTC.

In the case of this clonotype: This may come from a read error, since a much larger clone is one base off. Given the absence of the conserved phenylalanine or tryptophan at the CDR3 end, a read error is likely. The DNA is left out, because the CDR3 cannot be placed on it with certainty; the CDR3 is given as TCRdb lists it. This rearrangement joins TRBV27 to TRBJ1-1; the table's D call, TRBD1, was not checked against the DNA. From germline, CDR1 is MNHEY and CDR2 SMNVEV (reference sequence). The CDR3 is 12 residues long, counting both termini. CDR3 sequence reads: CASSLSGHQVFL.

The V gene is TRBV11-2, the J gene TRBJ2-7; 10 nucleotides align to TRBD2. The length of the CDR3 is 16 residues. Trimming cost V 5 bases and J 1 base; bases outside gene matches: 8. Germline CDR1 SGHAT, CDR2 FQNNGV. CDR3 coding DNA: TGTGCCAGCAGCCCCCGGCCTAGCGGGAGTTCCTACGAGCAGTACTTC. Translating gives CASSPRPSGSSYEQYF.

This clonotype was observed at least ten times. The chain is built from TRBV28 and TRBJ1-5, with 7 bases matching TRBD1. Looked up from germline, CDR1 is MDHEN and CDR2 is SYDVKM. The CDR3 is made up of 17 amino acids. V shed 3 bases, J shed 0 bases, and the junction held 8 bases outside the gene matches. The CDR3 region has the DNA TGTGCCAGCAGTTTGGGAGGGGGCGGGACTAGCAATCAGCCCCAGCATTTT. Translation gives CASSLGGGGTSNQPQHF.

This clonotype was seen a few times. This chain links TRBV20-1 with TRBJ1-1, with 9 bases matching TRBD1. The CDR3 is made up of 14 amino acids. V trimming: 4 bases; J trimming: 1 base; junction bases outside the gene matches: 4. Germline CDR1 DFQATT, CDR2 SNEGSKA (reference sequence). The chain's CDR3 is CSAIKQGANTEAFF. As DNA, the CDR3 is TGCAGTGCTATTAAACAGGGGGCGAACACTGAAGCTTTCTTT.

This chain uses TRBV6-2 or TRBV6-3 with TRBJ2-7, with 10 bases that match TRBD2. The V gene's germline CDR1 is MNHEY and CDR2 SVGEGT. This CDR3 region has 15 residues. With 7 bases clipped from V and 3 bases from J, the junction kept 9 bases outside the gene matches. In nucleotides, the CDR3 is TGTGCCAGCAATTCGGGGACTAGCGAAATCTACGAGCAGTACTTC. It codes for CASNSGTSEIYEQYF.

This clonotype was picked up one time. A read error may explain this, as a much larger clone is one base away. The chain combines TRBV6-1 with TRBJ2-7; 7 nucleotides line up with TRBD1. CDR3 length: 15 residues. Germline assignment: CDR1 MNHNS and CDR2 SASEGT. CDR3 sequence (DNA): TGTGCCGGCAGTCCCCTACGACAGGGCACCTACGAGCAGTACTTC. Amino acids: CAGSPLRQGTYEQYF.

This clonotype was detected only a few times. The rearrangement links TRBV6-2 or TRBV6-3 to TRBJ1-1; TRBD1 is a possible D gene (5 bases). Germline V gene data show CDR1 as MNHEY and CDR2 as SVGEGT. The ends were cut back, 3 bases at V and 0 bases at J, with 11 bases in the middle. The CDR3 sequence is 15 residues long. This CDR3 is CASSYAAGMNTEAFF. DNA for the CDR3: TGTGCCAGCAGTTATGCGGCAGGGATGAACACTGAAGCTTTCTTT.

This chain connects TRBV2 to TRBJ1-6; D is ambiguous. V lost 0 bases and J 7 bases, leaving 10 bases between the germline ends. The CDR3 length is 15 residues. Germline-derived CDR1 and CDR2 are SNHLY and FYNNEI. DNA for the CDR3: TGTGCCAGCAGTGAAGCCCGGGCCTCAAATTCACCCCTCCACTTT. This translates into CASSEARASNSPLHF.

This chain joins TRBV7-9 and TRBJ2-1; 12 nucleotides align to TRBD2. This CDR3 has 16 residues. With 5 bases clipped from V and 1 base from J, the junction kept 3 bases outside the gene matches. Germline CDR1 is SEHNR and CDR2 is FQNEAQ (reference sequence). The CDR3 spells CASSKGTSGSYNEQFF. The CDR3, as DNA: TGTGCCAGCAGCAAAGGGACTAGCGGGTCCTACAATGAGCAGTTCTTC.

Here the CDR3 DNA reads TGTGCCAGCAGCGCAGGGACAGGAACCGGGCGCAATCAGCCCCAGCATTTT. Amino acid sequence: CASSAGTGTGRNQPQHF. V usage is TRBV6-1 and J usage is TRBJ1-5; the match to TRBD1 covers 8 bases. Germline V lookup: CDR1 MNHNS, CDR2 SASEGT. The V and J ends lost 6 bases and 2 bases, in that order; junction bases with no gene match: 12. This CDR3 is built from 17 residues.

The V and J genes are TRBV7-9 and TRBJ1-3; D is undetermined. Trimming left V 5 bases short and J 3 bases short, with 17 bases between. CDR1 and CDR2 from the germline V gene are SEHNR and FQNEAQ (reference sequence). This CDR3 has 16 residues. The CDR3 reads CASSPKSAGSGNTIYF. CDR3 DNA: TGTGCCAGCAGCCCTAAATCAGCGGGGAGTGGAAACACCATATATTTT.

The J gene is TRBJ1-3, the V gene TRBV29-1; 7 bases are a match to TRBD1. This CDR3 has 15 residues. Germline assignment: CDR1 SQVTM and CDR2 ANQGSEA. The V segment lost 4 bases and the J segment 7 bases; nucleotides outside the gene matches: 13. The CDR3: CSVGIPGQLDNTIYF. CDR3 nucleotide sequence: TGCAGCGTTGGTATTCCGGGACAGTTGGACAACACCATATATTTT.

The chain couples TRBV28 to TRBJ1-5, with TRBD1 matching over 7 bases. Germline assignment: CDR1 MDHEN and CDR2 SYDVKM. The junction had 7 bases not matched to a gene; V was cut back by 6 bases and J by 2 bases. The CDR3 has 15 residues. This CDR3 is CASSQYTGGNQPQHF. CDR3 nucleotide sequence: TGTGCCAGCAGCCAATACACAGGGGGCAATCAGCCCCAGCATTTT.

The V gene is TRBV19, the J gene TRBJ1-1, with D unresolved. The V end lost 3 bases, the J end lost 0 bases, and 14 bases lay between the germline ends. The CDR3 totals 16 residues. CDR1 LNHDA and CDR2 SQIVND come from the germline V gene (reference sequence). The CDR3 protein is CASSMIRDTLNTEAFF. DNA for the CDR3: TGTGCCAGTAGTATGATCCGGGATACCCTGAACACTGAAGCTTTCTTT.

This clonotype was recorded at least ten times. The chain uses TRBV11-2 and TRBJ1-1; a possible D gene is TRBD1 (6 bases). The CDR3 totals 16 residues. Trimming stripped 1 base from V and 0 bases from J, with 12 bases between. CDR1 is SGHAT, CDR2 FQNNGV, per germline. This CDR3 reads CASSLVGGAVNTEAFF. In DNA form, the CDR3 reads TGTGCCAGCAGCTTAGTTGGGGGGGCGGTGAACACTGAAGCTTTCTTT.

This clonotype was observed a few times. The rearrangement links TRBV30 to TRBJ1-1, with D possibly being TRBD1 (5 bases). Per germline, CDR1 GTSNPN and CDR2 SVGIG (reference sequence). Trimming stripped 3 bases from V and 1 base from J, with 12 bases between. The CDR3 length is 14 residues. CDR3 bases: TGTGCCTGGAGAAGGAGACAGCCGAACACTGAAGCTTTCTTT. Its translation is CAWRRRQPNTEAFF.